Listed below are T cell receptor beta chains from one sample, sequenced in a study of molecular identifiers for immune sequencing clone quantification. TCRdb re-derived calls from the PCR reads in MiXCR, one entry per CDR3 protein. Of more than 550,000 distinct CDR3 sequences in the sample, 25% were seen once. The sample taken for sequencing was naive CD8+ T cells from blood, with Jurkat cell RNA spiked in. The receptors originated from a human donor in good health. Some libraries in this study had Jurkat cell RNA spiked in. The CDR3 runs from the conserved cysteine through the conserved F or W. Each record gives: clone size, J gene, D gene, V gene, CDR3 DNA, CDR3 protein. A D gene is named only where the DNA matches it firmly. The size entry is marked missing in some rows and otherwise reads once, few, many or a size class.

clone_size: -; j_call: TRBJ1-2; d_call: -; v_call: TRBV7-6; cdr3_nt: TGTGCCAGCAGCTTAGCATCTGGGGTAGATGGCTACACCTTC; cdr3_aa: CASSLASGVDGYTF
clone_size: many; j_call: TRBJ2-3; d_call: -; v_call: TRBV9; cdr3_nt: TGTGCCAGCAGCGTAGTGGAAGGGGCGGGCACAGATACGCAGTATTTT; cdr3_aa: CASSVVEGAGTDTQYF
clone_size: -; j_call: TRBJ1-1; d_call: -; v_call: TRBV19; cdr3_nt: TGTGCCAGTTATTCAGGGGCGACTGAAGTTTTCTTT; cdr3_aa: CASYSGATEVFF
clone_size: -; j_call: TRBJ1-2; d_call: -; v_call: TRBV19; cdr3_nt: TGTGCCAGTAGTCCCTTCCAGGGATTTAACTATGGCTACACCTTC; cdr3_aa: CASSPFQGFNYGYTF
clone_size: many; j_call: TRBJ2-5; d_call: -; v_call: TRBV28; cdr3_nt: TGTGCCAGCAGTTTGTTCGGGACATCGTACCAAGAGACCCAGTACTTC; cdr3_aa: CASSLFGTSYQETQYF
clone_size: many; j_call: TRBJ2-7; d_call: -; v_call: TRBV5-4; cdr3_nt: TGTGCCAGCAGCTTGGAGGACTCCCGGGGCGAGCAGTACTTC; cdr3_aa: CASSLEDSRGEQYF
clone_size: -; j_call: TRBJ2-2; d_call: -; v_call: TRBV6-5; cdr3_nt: TGTGCCAGCAGTGGACGGAGCACCGGGGAGCTGTTTTTT; cdr3_aa: CASSGRSTGELFF
clone_size: -; j_call: TRBJ2-7; d_call: TRBD2; v_call: TRBV27; cdr3_nt: TGTGCCAGCTATGACCGACTAGCACCCTACGAGCAGTACTTC; cdr3_aa: CASYDRLAPYEQYF
clone_size: -; j_call: TRBJ2-5; d_call: TRBD2; v_call: TRBV27; cdr3_nt: TGTGCCAGCAGTACCCGGACTAGCGGACAAGAGACCCAGTACTTC; cdr3_aa: CASSTRTSGQETQYF
clone_size: -; j_call: TRBJ2-7; d_call: -; v_call: TRBV27; cdr3_nt: TGTGCCAGCAGTGATACAGTAAGCTCCTACGAGCAGTACTTC; cdr3_aa: CASSDTVSSYEQYF
clone_size: few; j_call: TRBJ2-6; d_call: -; v_call: TRBV15; cdr3_nt: TGTGCCACCAGCTATGGGACGGCCGCGGCCAACGTCCTGACTTTC; cdr3_aa: CATSYGTAAANVLTF
clone_size: -; j_call: TRBJ2-7; d_call: -; v_call: TRBV20-1; cdr3_nt: TGCAGTGCAAAGCGCGGGAACGAGCAGTACTTC; cdr3_aa: CSAKRGNEQYF
clone_size: many; j_call: TRBJ2-5; d_call: -; v_call: TRBV15; cdr3_nt: TGTGCCACCAGCGGAAACGGTCTCCAAGAGACCCAGTACTTC; cdr3_aa: CATSGNGLQETQYF
clone_size: few; j_call: TRBJ2-1; d_call: TRBD1; v_call: TRBV6-2/TRBV6-3; cdr3_nt: TGTGCCAGCGGGCAGGGGGCTTTCGATGAGCAGTTCTTC; cdr3_aa: CASGQGAFDEQFF
clone_size: many; j_call: TRBJ2-3; d_call: -; v_call: TRBV5-6; cdr3_nt: TGTGCCAGCAGGGTTTCCACAGATACGCAGTATTTT; cdr3_aa: CASRVSTDTQYF
clone_size: -; j_call: TRBJ1-2; d_call: TRBD1; v_call: TRBV28; cdr3_nt: TGTGCCAGCAGTTTCCAGGGGGCAGCTAACTATGGCTACACCTTC; cdr3_aa: CASSFQGAANYGYTF
clone_size: few; j_call: TRBJ2-1; d_call: -; v_call: TRBV20-1; cdr3_nt: TGCAGTGCGAGGGTAGCGGCGACCTACAATGAGCAGTTCTTC; cdr3_aa: CSARVAATYNEQFF
clone_size: many; j_call: TRBJ2-7; d_call: -; v_call: TRBV12-3/TRBV12-4; cdr3_nt: TGTGCCAGCAGCGACAGGAGTGAAGAGCAGTACTTC; cdr3_aa: CASSDRSEEQYF
clone_size: few; j_call: TRBJ2-7; d_call: TRBD1; v_call: TRBV2; cdr3_nt: TGTGCCAGCAGTGACACAGGGGGTTTAACCTACGAGCAGTACTTC; cdr3_aa: CASSDTGGLTYEQYF
clone_size: few; j_call: TRBJ1-4; d_call: -; v_call: TRBV6-5; cdr3_nt: TGTGCCAGCACCCCAAACTCCATTGCAACTAATGAAAAACTGTTTTTT; cdr3_aa: CASTPNSIATNEKLFF
clone_size: -; j_call: TRBJ2-7; d_call: TRBD1; v_call: TRBV7-6; cdr3_nt: TGTGCCAGCAGTCCCGGGACAGGGAATTTCTACGAGCAGTACTTC; cdr3_aa: CASSPGTGNFYEQYF
clone_size: many; j_call: TRBJ2-7; d_call: -; v_call: TRBV3-1; cdr3_nt: TGTGCCAGCAGCCAAGTGGGATACTGGCAGTACTTC; cdr3_aa: CASSQVGYWQYF
clone_size: many; j_call: TRBJ2-2; d_call: -; v_call: TRBV27; cdr3_nt: TGTGCCAGCAGGACGAGAATAGGGGATCACACCGGGGAGCTGTTTTTT; cdr3_aa: CASRTRIGDHTGELFF
clone_size: many; j_call: TRBJ1-1; d_call: -; v_call: TRBV5-5; cdr3_nt: TGTGCCAGCAGCTTGTCTAGGGCGTTTAACACTGAAGCTTTCTTT; cdr3_aa: CASSLSRAFNTEAFF
clone_size: many; j_call: TRBJ1-5; d_call: TRBD1; v_call: TRBV4-1; cdr3_nt: TGCGCCAGCAGCCATGCAGGGGGCACTCAGCCCCAGCATTTT; cdr3_aa: CASSHAGGTQPQHF
clone_size: -; j_call: TRBJ1-2; d_call: -; v_call: TRBV30; cdr3_nt: TGTGCCTGGAGTGAATATGACAGGAAAACAGGTGATGGCTACACCTTC; cdr3_aa: CAWSEYDRKTGDGYTF
clone_size: -; j_call: TRBJ2-3; d_call: -; v_call: TRBV27; cdr3_nt: TGTGCCAGCAGGTCCGGCACAGATACGCAGTATTTT; cdr3_aa: CASRSGTDTQYF
clone_size: few; j_call: TRBJ1-2; d_call: -; v_call: TRBV4-2; cdr3_nt: TGTGCCAGCAGCCAAGCGATAAGGGGGGGTGATGGCTACACCTTC; cdr3_aa: CASSQAIRGGDGYTF
clone_size: many; j_call: TRBJ1-1; d_call: -; v_call: TRBV20-1; cdr3_nt: TGCAGTGCCCCCGCGGGGACGGGCACTGAAGCTTTCTTT; cdr3_aa: CSAPAGTGTEAFF
clone_size: few; j_call: TRBJ1-1; d_call: -; v_call: TRBV19; cdr3_nt: TGTGCCAGTACCCGACGGGACCTGAACACTGAAGCTTTCTTT; cdr3_aa: CASTRRDLNTEAFF
clone_size: -; j_call: TRBJ2-7; d_call: -; v_call: TRBV20-1; cdr3_nt: TGCAGTGCTCTAGCCCCACAGGGGACTCAACATCTCTACGAGCAGTACTTC; cdr3_aa: CSALAPQGTQHLYEQYF
clone_size: -; j_call: TRBJ1-5; d_call: TRBD1; v_call: TRBV5-8; cdr3_nt: TGTGCCAGCAGCTGGACAGGGTTGGATCAGCCCCAGCATTTT; cdr3_aa: CASSWTGLDQPQHF
clone_size: many; j_call: TRBJ2-7; d_call: -; v_call: TRBV19; cdr3_nt: TGTGCCACCGGATCGGGGTCCGCCGCCTACGAGCAGTACTTC; cdr3_aa: CATGSGSAAYEQYF
clone_size: many; j_call: TRBJ2-7; d_call: -; v_call: TRBV4-3; cdr3_nt: TGCGCCAGCAGCCAAGATGGGGGGAACTACGAGCAGTACTTC; cdr3_aa: CASSQDGGNYEQYF
clone_size: many; j_call: TRBJ2-3; d_call: -; v_call: TRBV11-2; cdr3_nt: TGTGCCAGCAGCTTAGGTATTGGGTTCGCGGATACGCAGTATTTT; cdr3_aa: CASSLGIGFADTQYF
clone_size: -; j_call: TRBJ2-7; d_call: -; v_call: TRBV10-3; cdr3_nt: TGTGCCATCAGTGAAGGGCAGGCGCAGTACTTC; cdr3_aa: CAISEGQAQYF
clone_size: -; j_call: TRBJ2-5; d_call: TRBD2; v_call: TRBV6-5; cdr3_nt: TGTGTCAGCGGTTCGGCTGGGGGGGGAGAGACCCAGTACTTC; cdr3_aa: CVSGSAGGGETQYF
clone_size: -; j_call: TRBJ2-7; d_call: -; v_call: TRBV9; cdr3_nt: TGTGCCAGCAGCGGGACGCTGGGGTACGAGCAGTACTTC; cdr3_aa: CASSGTLGYEQYF
clone_size: many; j_call: TRBJ2-6; d_call: TRBD1; v_call: TRBV6-2/TRBV6-3; cdr3_nt: TGTGCCAGCAGTTACGGGACAGTAAACTCTGGGGCCAACGTCCTGACTTTC; cdr3_aa: CASSYGTVNSGANVLTF
clone_size: -; j_call: TRBJ2-7; d_call: -; v_call: TRBV7-9; cdr3_nt: TGTGCCAGCAGCCCCGGGGCACGGCTATACGAGCGGTACTTC; cdr3_aa: CASSPGARLYERYF
clone_size: few; j_call: TRBJ2-7; d_call: TRBD2; v_call: TRBV5-1; cdr3_nt: TGCGCCAGCAGCTACCAAACGGACGGGGGGAGCTCCTACGAGCAGTACTTC; cdr3_aa: CASSYQTDGGSSYEQYF
clone_size: many; j_call: TRBJ1-2; d_call: TRBD1; v_call: TRBV6-1; cdr3_nt: TGTGCCAGCAGGTATTTTGGGACAGTCTATGGCTACACCTTC; cdr3_aa: CASRYFGTVYGYTF
clone_size: -; j_call: TRBJ1-1; d_call: -; v_call: TRBV2; cdr3_nt: TGTGCCAGCAGTGAAGCGTACTTAGGTGGCACTGAAGCTTTCTTT; cdr3_aa: CASSEAYLGGTEAFF
clone_size: few; j_call: TRBJ2-2; d_call: TRBD1; v_call: TRBV12-3/TRBV12-4; cdr3_nt: TGTGCCAGCAGCACCGGGACAGGGGTTGGCGGGGAGCTGTTTTTT; cdr3_aa: CASSTGTGVGGELFF
clone_size: -; j_call: TRBJ2-1; d_call: -; v_call: TRBV19; cdr3_nt: TGTGCCAGTAGTCGTGGACTACCTAACAATGAGCAGTTCTTC; cdr3_aa: CASSRGLPNNEQFF
clone_size: few; j_call: TRBJ2-1; d_call: TRBD2; v_call: TRBV29-1; cdr3_nt: TGCAGCGTTGTTAGGGACTACACTTACAATGAGCAGTTCTTC; cdr3_aa: CSVVRDYTYNEQFF
clone_size: -; j_call: TRBJ1-1; d_call: -; v_call: TRBV12-3/TRBV12-4; cdr3_nt: TGTGCCCAGCCCCCGGACGGTGACACTGAAGCTTTCTTT; cdr3_aa: CAQPPDGDTEAFF
clone_size: many; j_call: TRBJ2-7; d_call: -; v_call: TRBV11-2; cdr3_nt: TGTGCCAGCAGCTTACAGGGGCTCGGCTACGAGCAGTACTTC; cdr3_aa: CASSLQGLGYEQYF
clone_size: many; j_call: TRBJ2-2; d_call: -; v_call: TRBV20-1; cdr3_nt: TGCAGTGCTAGAGAGGCCGGGGAGCTGTTTTTT; cdr3_aa: CSAREAGELFF
clone_size: -; j_call: TRBJ1-1; d_call: -; v_call: TRBV2; cdr3_nt: TGTGTCAGCAGTCCGGCTGGGAGAGCTTTCTTT; cdr3_aa: CVSSPAGRAFF
clone_size: few; j_call: TRBJ2-5; d_call: -; v_call: TRBV3-1; cdr3_nt: TGTGCCAGCAGCCACACGGGGTACCAAGAGACCCAGTACTTC; cdr3_aa: CASSHTGYQETQYF